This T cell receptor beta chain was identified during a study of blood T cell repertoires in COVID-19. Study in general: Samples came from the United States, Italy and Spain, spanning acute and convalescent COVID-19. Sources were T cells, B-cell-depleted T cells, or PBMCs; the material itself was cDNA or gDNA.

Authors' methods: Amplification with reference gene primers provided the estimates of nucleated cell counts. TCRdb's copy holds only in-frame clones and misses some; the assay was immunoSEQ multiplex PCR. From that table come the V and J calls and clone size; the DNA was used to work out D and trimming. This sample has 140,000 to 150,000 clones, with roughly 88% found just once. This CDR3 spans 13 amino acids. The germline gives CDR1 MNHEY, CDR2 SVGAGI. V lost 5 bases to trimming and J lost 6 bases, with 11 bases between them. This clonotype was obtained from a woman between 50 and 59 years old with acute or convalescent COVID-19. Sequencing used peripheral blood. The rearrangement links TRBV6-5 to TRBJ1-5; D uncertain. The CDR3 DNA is TGTGCCAGCAGTCCCGGGTTCTCTCAGCCCCAGCATTTT. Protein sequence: CASSPGFSQPQHF.